This TCR beta chain was sequenced in a study of T cells in Graves' hyperthyroidism and ophthalmopathy. This clonotype was picked up many times. Trimming stripped 6 bases from V and 5 bases from J, with 13 bases between. CDR1 is MNHEY and CDR2 is SMNVEV in the germline V gene (reference sequence). The CDR3 covers 13 residues. The CDR3 regions of TCR beta were amplified from RNA transcripts. The HTBI primer set drove a first-round RT-PCR of the TCR CDR3. TCRdb itself ran the multiplex PCR reads through MiXCR, one entry per CDR3 protein. The sample lists around 600,000 distinct CDR3 sequences; roughly 15% were seen once.

This clonotype originated in a woman aged 50 to 60 with Graves' ophthalmopathy. Sequenced material: blood. V usage is TRBV27 and J usage is TRBJ2-5; D is possibly TRBD2 (6 bases). CDR3 sequence reads: CASSPRRDETQYF. CDR3 sequence (DNA): TGTGCCAGCAGCCCCCGGCGGGATGAGACCCAGTACTTC.